This T cell receptor beta chain was captured by sequencing in a study of CD8 T cells in ankylosing spondylitis (dated by TCRdb to 2015 to 2018). Regarding the research as a whole: T cell receptor beta repertoires were profiled in healthy donors and ankylosing spondylitis patients so that disease-linked TCR variants could be found. Peripheral blood was sampled, and synovial fluid was also collected from ankylosing spondylitis patients. The full study cohort comprised some 27 ankylosing spondylitis patients and some 100 healthy donors. Study-wide findings and limitations: Blood from ankylosing spondylitis patients appeared to be characterized by a TCR beta motif composed of several highly homologous amino acid variants. The disease-linked clones were reported to be significantly enriched in matched synovial fluid samples from ankylosing spondylitis patients. Some of the motif variants had been reported before in the synovial fluid and blood of reactive arthritis patients, a finding that suggests common disease-initiation mechanisms. In peripheral blood, the disease-linked clones were found at relatively low frequencies and had a CD8+ phenotype.

Sequencing took place on an Illumina HiSeq 2500. Quantitative 5'-RACE with molecular barcodes was used to prepare TCR beta libraries. The original pipeline was this. A new computational method based on a probabilistic model of VDJ rearrangement was used to identify disease-linked TCR variants. TCRdb applied fastp at Q25 and MiXCR to the public reads, then kept only in-frame beta chains. Each entry merges the rows of one CDR3 protein and shows their most common DNA and genes. In this record, the V and J calls reflect TCRdb's handling and not the investigators' own analysis. The sample records roughly 490,000 distinct CDR3 sequences, approximately 5% of which are singletons. The ten largest clones add up to around 3.5% of the sample. Cut back by 0 bases and 1 base, the V and J ends lie 7 bases apart. Spanning cysteine to phenylalanine, the CDR3 consists of 14 amino acids. Only the CDR3 portion is preserved as DNA: 42 bases, with reading frame beginning at the first base. The CDR1 and CDR2 encoded by the germline V gene (reference sequence) are SGHKS and YYEKEE.

This clonotype was picked up many times. Its antigen is unknown. No per-base quality is available; no much larger clone lies one base away. Material: blood, either unsorted or a sorted T cell fraction (not recorded which). The sequence is built from TRBV5-5 and TRBJ2-5; the D gene cannot be resolved reliably. This receptor was taken from a male donor with ankylosing spondylitis. The CDR3 is CASSLAGLQETQYF. DNA sequence: TGTGCCAGCAGCTTGGCAGGCCTCCAAGAGACCCAGTACTTC.